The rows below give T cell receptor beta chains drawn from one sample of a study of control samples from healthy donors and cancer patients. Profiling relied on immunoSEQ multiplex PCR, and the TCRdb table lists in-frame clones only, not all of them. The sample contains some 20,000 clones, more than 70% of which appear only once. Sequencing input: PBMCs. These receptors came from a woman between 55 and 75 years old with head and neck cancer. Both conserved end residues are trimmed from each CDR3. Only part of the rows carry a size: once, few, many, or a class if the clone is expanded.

ASSRGTSGSTGELF	14	TRBJ2-2	TRBV18	-
ASSLDLSPLH	10	TRBJ1-6	TRBV7-2	once
ASSLDGPSEAF	11	TRBJ1-1	TRBV7-9	-
ASSLWGGSGANVLT	14	TRBJ2-6	TRBV28	-
ASTVTSGSTDTQY	13	TRBJ2-3	TRBV7-9	-
ASNPTGTTAYEQY	13	TRBJ2-7	TRBV27	-
ASSRAGELF	9	TRBJ2-2	TRBV10-3	-
ASSIRPSGTNEQF	13	TRBJ2-1	TRBV5-1	-
ASSWGGSYNEQF	12	TRBJ2-1	TRBV5-6	-
ASSQDRSTEAF	11	TRBJ1-1	TRBV4-1	-
ASSSTGWNTEAF	12	TRBJ1-1	TRBV2	-
ASSGRLAGYNEQF	13	TRBJ2-1	TRBV9	-
ASSMGSGAYEQY	12	TRBJ2-7	TRBV19	-
ASGNRKNTEAF	11	TRBJ1-1	TRBV6-5	-
ASTLKISLPLH	11	TRBJ1-6	TRBV28	medium-sized
ASSFGPASGSPRADQF	16	TRBJ2-1	TRBV5-1	-
ASSGDSRTYNEQF	13	TRBJ2-1	TRBV19	-
ASSVWNTGELF	11	TRBJ2-2	TRBV2	-
ASSELTGSQPQH	12	TRBJ1-5	TRBV2	-
ASGCQGGGDEQY	12	TRBJ2-7	TRBV7-9	once